The rows below give T cell receptor beta chains drawn from one sample of a study of blood T cell repertoires in COVID-19. TCRdb's copy holds only in-frame clones and misses some; the assay was immunoSEQ multiplex PCR. This sample has 350,000 to 400,000 clones, with 88% found just once. The sequenced sample consisted of PBMCs or T cells enriched from blood (not recorded which). These TCRs come from a woman between 18 and 29 years old who had recovered from COVID-19. Both conserved end residues are part of each CDR3. A D gene is named only where the DNA matches it firmly. Clone size, where shown, is once, few, many, or a class for clones that have expanded.

CASSEALLRSNQPQHF TGTGCCAGCAGTGAAGCTTTATTGCGGAGCAATCAGCCCCAGCATTTT 16 TRBJ1-5 . . TRBV6-1
CASRVTTAGGELFF TGTGCCAGCAGGGTCACGACAGCCGGCGGGGAGCTGTTTTTT 14 TRBJ2-2 . . TRBV7-2
CASRAQGATNEKLFF TGTGCCAGCAGGGCACAGGGGGCAACTAATGAAAAACTGTTTTTT 15 TRBJ1-4 TRBD1 . TRBV7-9
CASSTGTEVFGYTF TGTGCCAGCAGTACCGGGACAGAGGTCTTTGGCTACACCTTC 14 TRBJ1-2 TRBD1 few TRBV28
CASSSPVRAEAFF TGTGCCAGCAGTTCCCCGGTGAGGGCTGAAGCTTTCTTT 13 TRBJ1-1 . . TRBV6-5
CASSFQGAEEKLFF TGTGCCAGCAGCTTCCAGGGGGCCGAAGAAAAACTGTTTTTT 14 TRBJ1-4 TRBD1 . TRBV7-2
CASSPLKERRYSYEQYF TGTGCCAGCAGCCCGCTAAAAGAGCGCCGCTACTCCTACGAGCAGTACTTC 17 TRBJ2-7 . . TRBV3-1/TRBV3-2
CASSLQREGIGNEQFF TGCGCCAGCAGCCTTCAACGGGAGGGAATAGGAAATGAGCAGTTCTTC 16 TRBJ2-1 TRBD2 . TRBV4-3
CASSLDLGGYTF TGTGCCAGCAGCCTCGACCTCGGGGGCTACACCTTC 12 TRBJ1-2 . . TRBV7-8
CASSLANPAQGPGGAFF TGTGCCAGCAGCTTAGCCAACCCTGCACAGGGACCAGGAGGAGCTTTCTTT 17 TRBJ1-1 . once TRBV11-2
CATSRDLGQGFYEQYF TGTGCCACCAGCAGAGATCTTGGACAGGGATTCTACGAGCAGTACTTC 16 TRBJ2-7 TRBD1 . TRBV15
CASSQSDREGTNYGYTF TGTGCCAGCAGCCAATCGGACAGGGAGGGGACTAACTATGGCTACACCTTC 17 TRBJ1-2 TRBD1 once TRBV4-2
CASSPGDQPQHF TGTGCCAGCTCACCGGGCGATCAGCCCCAGCATTTT 12 TRBJ1-5 . . TRBV18
CASSARVNYEQYF TGTGCCAGCAGCGCCCGGGTAAATTACGAGCAGTACTTC 13 TRBJ2-7 . . TRBV4-2
CAGLGQGTNYGYTF TGTGCCGGACTAGGACAGGGCACTAACTATGGCTACACCTTC 14 TRBJ1-2 TRBD1 . TRBV7-3
CAIGGSGETNTGELFF TGTGCCATCGGGGGGAGTGGGGAGACGAACACCGGGGAGCTGTTTTTT 16 TRBJ2-2 . . TRBV10-3
CAWSGAGTGGINEQYF TGTGCCTGGAGTGGAGCCGGGACAGGGGGTATCAACGAGCAGTACTTC 16 TRBJ2-7 TRBD1 once TRBV30